Listed here is a single T cell receptor beta chain. These data come from a study of blood T cell repertoires in COVID-19. Study-wide background: T cells, B-cell-depleted T cells, or PBMCs provided the cDNA or gDNA that served as material.

This table comes from immunoSEQ multiplex PCR, and its TCRdb copy is limited to in-frame clones, with some not included. The sample consists of approximately 670,000 clones, over 80% of them appearing once. Sequenced input: peripheral blood. This receptor was identified in a woman under 30 with acute or convalescent COVID-19.

The CDR3 here is CASSQGLRTLNQPQHF. Here the CDR3 DNA reads TGTGCCAGCAGCCAAGGGTTGCGGACACTTAATCAGCCCCAGCATTTT. The chain recombines TRBV3-1 (or the pseudogene TRBV3-2) with TRBJ1-5; D is possibly TRBD1 (5 bases). Looked up from germline, CDR1 is LGHDT and CDR2 is YNNKEL (reference sequence). Trimming cost V 1 base and J 4 bases, with 14 bases left between them. The CDR3 runs to 16 residues.